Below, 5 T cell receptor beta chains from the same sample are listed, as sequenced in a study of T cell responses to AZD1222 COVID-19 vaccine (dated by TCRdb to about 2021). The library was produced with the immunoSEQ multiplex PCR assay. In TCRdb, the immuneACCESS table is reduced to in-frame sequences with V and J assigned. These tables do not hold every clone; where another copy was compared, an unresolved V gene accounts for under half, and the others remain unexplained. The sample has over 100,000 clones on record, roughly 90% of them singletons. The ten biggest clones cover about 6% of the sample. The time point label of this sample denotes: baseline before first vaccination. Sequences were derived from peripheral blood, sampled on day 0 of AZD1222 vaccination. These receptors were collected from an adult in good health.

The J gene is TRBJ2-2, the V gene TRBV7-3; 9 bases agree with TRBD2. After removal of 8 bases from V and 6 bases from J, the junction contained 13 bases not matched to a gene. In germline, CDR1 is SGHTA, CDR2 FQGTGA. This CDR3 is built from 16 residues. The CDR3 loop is CASRLAVARGAGELFF. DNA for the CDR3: TGTGCCAGCCGACTAGCGGTTGCCCGGGGGGCCGGGGAGCTGTTTTTT.

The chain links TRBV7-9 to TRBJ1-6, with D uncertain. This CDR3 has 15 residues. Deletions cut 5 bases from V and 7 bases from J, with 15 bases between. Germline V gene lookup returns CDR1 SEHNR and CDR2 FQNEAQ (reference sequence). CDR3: CASSPLSQPNSPLHF. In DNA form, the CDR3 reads TGTGCCAGCAGCCCCCTCTCTCAGCCCAATTCACCCCTCCACTTT.

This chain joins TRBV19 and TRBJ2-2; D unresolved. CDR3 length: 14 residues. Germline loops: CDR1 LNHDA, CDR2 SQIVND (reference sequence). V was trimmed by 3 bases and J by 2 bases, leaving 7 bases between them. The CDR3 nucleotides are TGTGCCAGTAGTATTAACCTTAACACCGGGGAGCTGTTTTTT. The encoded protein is CASSINLNTGELFF.

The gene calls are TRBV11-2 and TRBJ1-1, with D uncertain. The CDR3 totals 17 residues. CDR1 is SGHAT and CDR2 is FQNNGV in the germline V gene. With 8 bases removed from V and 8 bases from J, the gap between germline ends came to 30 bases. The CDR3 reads CASSKSWVGISRPEAFF. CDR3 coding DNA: TGTGCCAGCTCCAAAAGCTGGGTCGGTATAAGTCGTCCCGAAGCTTTCTTT.

This CDR3 reads CASSSKFTGEVSNQPQHF. In DNA, the CDR3 is TGTGCCAGCAGCTCGAAATTTACAGGGGAGGTGAGCAATCAGCCCCAGCATTTT. V gene TRBV5-5 combines with J gene TRBJ1-5; TRBD1 aligns across 7 bases. This CDR3 spans 18 amino acids. Germline-derived CDR1 and CDR2 are SGHKS and YYEKEE (reference sequence). Trimming cost V 3 bases and J 1 base; bases outside gene matches: 13.